This T cell receptor (beta chain) came from a study of blood T cell repertoires in COVID-19. Germline lookup yields CDR1 SGHNT and CDR2 YYREEE (reference sequence). J gave up 7 bases and V 3 bases, and 11 bases lay outside the gene matches. CDR3 length equals 16 residues. Using immunoSEQ multiplex PCR, the repertoire was profiled, and TCRdb retains in-frame clones only, with some absent. This table holds nearly 200,000 clones, over 80% found once. The clonotype was recovered from a man in his 60s with COVID-19, enrolled during active disease. This chain uses TRBV5-4 with TRBJ1-1; TRBD1 aligns across 11 bases. Material for sequencing was peripheral blood. CDR3 amino acids: CASSSGTGGPWGEAFF. The CDR3 coding sequence is TGTGCCAGCAGCTCCGGGACAGGGGGGCCTTGGGGTGAAGCTTTCTTT.